The 19 T cell receptor beta chains below all came from one sample that was sequenced in a study of cytomegalovirus exposure and HLA in healthy donors. The primer mix had 60 Vbeta and 13 Jbeta primers. Measured with immunoSEQ multiplex PCR; TCRdb has only the in-frame clones, and not every one. The data contain about 140,000 clones, 72% of them singletons. Source material: PBMCs. These receptors were obtained from a man in his fifties in good health and CMV-seropositive.

This clone has only a few counts. The genes are TRBV4-3 and TRBJ1-1; D is undetermined. V lost 0 bases to trimming and J lost 7 bases, with 15 bases between them. CDR1 is LGHNA, CDR2 YSLEER, per germline. The CDR3 totals 15 residues. The CDR3 loop reads CASSQEIGGGGEAFF. CDR3 coding DNA: TGCGCCAGCAGCCAAGAGATAGGAGGTGGAGGTGAAGCTTTCTTT.

The chain combines TRBV29-1 with TRBJ2-5, with D perhaps matching TRBD1 (7 bases). V lost 3 bases and J 5 bases, leaving 13 bases between the germline ends. Germline V lookup: CDR1 SQVTM, CDR2 ANQGSEA. The CDR3 covers 13 residues. CDR3: CSVDPRGDETQYF. CDR3 DNA: TGCAGCGTTGATCCCAGGGGGGATGAGACCCAGTACTTC.

With respect to this clone: Germline is not matched at one junction end, which may reflect a read error. The DNA of the CDR3 is TGTTCCAGCAGCCCGGGGGGCAGACTCTACACCGGGGAGCTGTTTTTT. This translates into CSSSPGGRLYTGELFF. The chain joins TRBV7-9 to TRBJ2-2; D is possibly TRBD2 (7 bases). Germline V gene data show CDR1 as SEHNR and CDR2 as FQNEAQ (reference sequence). This CDR3 is 16 amino acids long.

This chain uses TRBV4-3 with TRBJ2-4; D is unclear. Per germline, CDR1 LGHNA and CDR2 YSLEER. The CDR3 runs 17 residues. Trimming cost V 1 base and J 1 base, with 14 bases left between them. CDR3 in DNA: TGCGCCAGCAGCCAAGGGGCCCCTTCTACGGCCAAAAACATTCAGTACTTC. Translated: CASSQGAPSTAKNIQYF.

This CDR3 reads CASSVGGRGSTDTQYF. CDR3 sequence (DNA): TGTGCCAGCAGCGTAGGCGGGCGGGGCAGCACAGATACGCAGTATTTT. The chain carries TRBV9 and TRBJ2-3, with a possible D match to TRBD2 (6 bases). The V gene lost 0 bases and the J gene lost 0 bases, with 11 bases spanning the gap. The V gene's germline CDR1 is SGDLS and CDR2 YYNGEE. The length of the CDR3 is 16 residues.

This chain uses TRBV5-1 with TRBJ2-1; 10 bases agree with TRBD2. The CDR3 length is 15 residues. Trimming cost V 5 bases and J 4 bases; bases outside gene matches: 6. The germline CDR1 and CDR2 sequences are SGHRS and YFSETQ. This CDR3 reads CASRSGGASYNEQFF. CDR3 nucleotide sequence: TGCGCCAGCAGAAGCGGGGGGGCCTCGTACAATGAGCAGTTCTTC. The whole variable domain, remainder taken from reference TRBV5-1 and TRBJ2-1, is KAGVTQTPRYLIKTRGQQVTLSCSPISGHRSVSWYQQTPGQGLQFLFEYFSETQRNKGNFPGRFSGRQFSNSRSEMNVSTLELGDSALYLCASRSGGASYNEQFFGPGTRLTVL.

V is TRBV6-5 and J is TRBJ1-2; 7 bases map to TRBD1. Looked up from germline, CDR1 is MNHEY and CDR2 is SVGAGI. The CDR3 sequence is 11 residues long. V gave up 8 bases and J gave up 4 bases; unmatched junction bases: 1. The CDR3 region has the DNA TGTGCCAGCCGGGACAGCTATGGCTACACCTTC. It is translated as CASRDSYGYTF.

This clone has at least ten counts. The V and J genes are TRBV7-9 and TRBJ2-7, with 9 bases matching TRBD1. The trim removed 1 base at V and 4 bases at J, leaving 2 bases unmatched. Germline V gives CDR1 SEHNR, CDR2 FQNEAQ (reference sequence). There are 14 residues in the CDR3. The CDR3, as DNA: TGTGCCAGCAGCTTAGTGGGACAGGGTTACGAGCAGTACTTC. It codes for CASSLVGQGYEQYF.

The rearrangement joins TRBV29-1 to TRBJ1-5; D not certain. The ends were cut back, 4 bases at V and 6 bases at J, with 10 bases in the middle. This CDR3 has 12 amino acids. Looked up from germline, CDR1 is SQVTM and CDR2 is ANQGSEA. CDR3 region: CSVAEGSQPQHF. CDR3 DNA: TGCAGCGTTGCTGAGGGCAGTCAGCCCCAGCATTTT.

This chain uses TRBV6-1 with TRBJ2-2; D not certain. The V gene lost 0 bases and the J gene lost 2 bases, with 7 bases spanning the gap. The CDR3 is made up of 15 amino acids. Germline CDR1 MNHNS, CDR2 SASEGT. The CDR3 region has the DNA TGTGCCAGCAGTGAAGCAGCGACCAACACCGGGGAGCTGTTTTTT. Translated, it gives CASSEAATNTGELFF.

This clone was seen a few times. V is TRBV28 and J is TRBJ1-2; TRBD1 agrees at 7 bases. The CDR3 spans 13 residues. Losses at the gene ends were 11 bases for V and 6 bases for J; bases not matched to a gene: 12. Per germline, CDR1 MDHEN and CDR2 SYDVKM. For the CDR3, the DNA is TGTGCCGGTACAGGGGCCCCCACGGATGGCTACACCTTC. Translation gives CAGTGAPTDGYTF.

This chain joins TRBV2 and TRBJ2-7, with TRBD1 identical over 8 bases. The CDR3 sequence is 14 residues long. Germline CDR1 is SNHLY and CDR2 is FYNNEI. The V gene end was trimmed by 6 bases and the J gene end by 7 bases; junction bases not matched to a gene: 11. Here the CDR3 reads CASRETGALVEQYF. CDR3 bases: TGTGCCAGCAGGGAGACAGGGGCCCTCGTTGAGCAGTACTTC.

For the CDR3, the DNA is TGTGCCAGCAGCTTAGCCAGGGACTATGGCTACACCTTC. Translating it yields CASSLARDYGYTF. V usage is TRBV11-1 and J usage is TRBJ1-2, with D perhaps TRBD1 (5 bases). Between the trimmed V and J ends, which lost 0 bases and 3 bases, there was a span of 5 bases. CDR1 is SGHAT and CDR2 is FQDESV in the germline V gene (reference sequence). This CDR3 has 13 residues. The full variable domain, its missing parts supplied by reference TRBV11-1 and TRBJ1-2, is EAEVAQSPRYKITEKSQAVAFWCDPISGHATLYWYRQILGQGPELLVQFQDESVVDDSQLPKDRFSAERLKGVDSTLKIQPAELGDSAMYLCASSLARDYGYTFGSGTRLTVV.

The rearrangement uses TRBV9 and TRBJ2-2; no firm D call. Germline-derived CDR1 and CDR2 are SGDLS and YYNGEE. The V gene lost 0 bases and the J gene lost 4 bases, with 13 bases spanning the gap. CDR3 length: 16 amino acids. CDR3 coding DNA: TGTGCCAGCAGCGTAGACGCCTATCTAGGCACCGGGGAGCTGTTTTTT. Translating gives CASSVDAYLGTGELFF.

The chain links TRBV29-1 to TRBJ1-1; TRBD1 agrees at 7 bases. CDR1 is SQVTM and CDR2 is ANQGSEA in the germline V gene. V dropped 4 bases and J dropped 1; count of bases not matched to a gene: 6. The CDR3 sequence is 14 residues long. DNA for the CDR3: TGCAGCGTTGGAGGGGGCAGAGGGAACACTGAAGCTTTCTTT. Amino acid sequence: CSVGGGRGNTEAFF.

The chain is built from TRBV5-1 and TRBJ2-2; 14 nucleotides align to TRBD2. The V segment lost 3 bases and the J segment 4 bases; nucleotides outside the gene matches: 8. Looked up from germline, CDR1 is SGHRS and CDR2 is YFSETQ. This CDR3 is 18 amino acids long. The CDR3 loop reads CASSSRLAGGTSTGELFF. DNA of the CDR3: TGCGCCAGCAGCTCCAGACTAGCGGGGGGGACGAGCACCGGGGAGCTGTTTTTT.

V and J are TRBV5-4 and TRBJ2-5, with 7 bases matching TRBD1. With the DNA end fitting TRBJ2-7 better, the J assignment may be wrong. Germline-derived CDR1 and CDR2 are SGHNT and YYREEE (reference sequence). The CDR3 length is 13 residues. For the CDR3, the DNA is TGTGCCAGCAGGGGACAGAACTCCTACGAGCAGTACTTC. Translated: CASRGQNSYEQYF.

The chain has TRBV6-1 and TRBJ2-3; D unresolved. The CDR3 covers 13 residues. Trimming removed 7 bases from V and 0 bases from J, with 8 bases in between. Germline V CDR1 and CDR2: MNHNS, SASEGT. The CDR3 region is CASTYSSTDTQYF. As DNA, the CDR3 is TGTGCCAGCACGTACTCTAGCACAGATACGCAGTATTTT.

The chain links TRBV5-1 to TRBJ2-5; 11 bases match TRBD1. The germline gives CDR1 SGHRS, CDR2 YFSETQ. The V and J ends lost 4 bases and 1 base, in that order; junction bases with no gene match: 9. The CDR3 extends over 17 amino acids. The DNA of the CDR3 is TGCGCCAGCAGCGATCCGGGACAGGGGGTGGGCCAAGAGACCCAGTACTTC. Protein sequence: CASSDPGQGVGQETQYF.